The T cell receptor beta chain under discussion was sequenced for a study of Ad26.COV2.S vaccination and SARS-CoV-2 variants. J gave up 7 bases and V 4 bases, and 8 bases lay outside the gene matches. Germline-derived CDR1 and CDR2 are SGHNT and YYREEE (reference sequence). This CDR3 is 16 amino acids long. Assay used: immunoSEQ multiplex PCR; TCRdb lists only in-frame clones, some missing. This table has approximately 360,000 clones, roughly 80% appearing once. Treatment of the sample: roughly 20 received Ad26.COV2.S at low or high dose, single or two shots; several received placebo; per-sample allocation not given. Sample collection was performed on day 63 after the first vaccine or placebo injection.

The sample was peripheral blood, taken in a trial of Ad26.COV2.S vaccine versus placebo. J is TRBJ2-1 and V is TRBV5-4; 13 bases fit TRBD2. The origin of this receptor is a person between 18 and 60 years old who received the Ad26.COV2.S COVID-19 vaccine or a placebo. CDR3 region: CASSPRKTSGRNEQFF. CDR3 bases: TGTGCCAGCAGCCCCCGGAAGACTAGCGGGAGGAATGAGCAGTTCTTC.